A selection of T cell receptor beta chains follows, all from one sample in a study of cytomegalovirus exposure and HLA in healthy donors. Data came from immunoSEQ multiplex PCR; TCRdb stores just in-frame clones and leaves some out. The table includes roughly 220,000 clones, 65% to 85% detected once. Sequenced sample: PBMCs. These receptors came from a woman aged 25-40 years in good health and CMV-seropositive. Each CDR3 is given with its conserved first and last residue. Clone size appears in some rows only: once, few, many, or a class for an expanded clone.

v_gene: TRBV13; abundance: .; CDR3aa: CASGSRPSGANVLTF
v_gene: TRBV10-3; abundance: .; CDR3aa: CATGTGDQPQHF
v_gene: TRBV28; abundance: .; CDR3aa: CASSLGGDYGYTF
v_gene: TRBV5-1; abundance: .; CDR3aa: CASSLEGMGNQPQHF
v_gene: TRBV10-2; abundance: .; CDR3aa: CASTRGPGQGVDEQYF
v_gene: TRBV9; abundance: .; CDR3aa: CASSVSGPGIGELFF
v_gene: TRBV2; abundance: once; CDR3aa: CASSERQGSIQYF
v_gene: TRBV30; abundance: .; CDR3aa: CAYQIRLQETQYF
v_gene: TRBV5-6; abundance: .; CDR3aa: CASSRGEVDEQYF
v_gene: TRBV5-6; abundance: .; CDR3aa: CASSTGWGAGGNYEQYF
v_gene: TRBV5-1; abundance: .; CDR3aa: CASSFGTVTQETQYF
v_gene: TRBV5-6; abundance: .; CDR3aa: CASSLNRDRPTEAFF
v_gene: TRBV30; abundance: .; CDR3aa: CAWRSTSGTEAFF
v_gene: TRBV28; abundance: once; CDR3aa: CASSPPTTDTQYF
v_gene: TRBV7-8; abundance: .; CDR3aa: CASSPSIREDGRNIQYF
v_gene: TRBV19; abundance: .; CDR3aa: CASTTPVNSGNTIYF